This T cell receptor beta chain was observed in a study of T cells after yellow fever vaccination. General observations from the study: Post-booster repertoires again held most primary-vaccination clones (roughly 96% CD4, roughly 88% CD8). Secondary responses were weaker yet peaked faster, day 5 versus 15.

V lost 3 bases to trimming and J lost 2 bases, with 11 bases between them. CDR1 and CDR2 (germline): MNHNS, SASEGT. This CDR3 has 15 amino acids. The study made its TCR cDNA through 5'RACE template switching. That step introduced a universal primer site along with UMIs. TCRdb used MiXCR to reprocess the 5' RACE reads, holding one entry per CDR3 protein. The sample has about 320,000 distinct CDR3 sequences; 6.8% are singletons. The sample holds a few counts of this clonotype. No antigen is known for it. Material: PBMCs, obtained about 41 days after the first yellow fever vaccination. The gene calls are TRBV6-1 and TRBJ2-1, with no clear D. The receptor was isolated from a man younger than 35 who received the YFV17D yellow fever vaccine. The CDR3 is CASSDVSMAYNEQFF. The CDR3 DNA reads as TGTGCCAGCAGTGACGTCTCGATGGCCTACAATGAGCAGTTCTTC.